This T cell receptor (beta chain) is from a study of sequential checkpoint blockade in melanoma. The repertoire was sequenced with immunoSEQ multiplex PCR; TCRdb's copy has only in-frame clones and lacks some. This sample has 2,500 or so clones, with less than 25% found just once. The treatment here: randomized to nivolumab then ipilimumab (arm A) or the reverse (arm B). None of the patients previously received DNA-damaging chemotherapy. The V gene lost 2 bases and the J gene lost 3 bases, with 14 bases spanning the gap. From germline, CDR1 is SGHDN and CDR2 FVKESK. CDR3 length equals 15 residues. The V call is TRBV14, the J call TRBJ2-7; the D call may be TRBD1 or TRBD2 (5 bases each). The receptor was isolated from a human donor with melanoma. Material: tumor tissue (inferred from file names), obtained from a patient given nivolumab and ipilimumab in sequence. CDR3 sequence reads: CASSQSLRGGYEQYF. In DNA form, the CDR3 reads TGTGCCAGCAGCCAAAGTTTGCGTGGGGGCTACGAGCAGTACTTC.